This T cell receptor beta chain was captured by sequencing in a study of shared clonotypes between healthy human individuals. Study outcomes and limitations: A reduction in generation probabilities was seen for non-shared clonotypes relative to those shared by all four donors. Sampling used blood alone; tissue repertoires probably differ. Larger estimated richness was generally seen in naive subsets than in memory subsets.

In the original processing: ImmunoSEQ supplied junction-only sequences lacking quality scores, so filtering was different. TCRdb's copy holds only in-frame clones and misses some; the assay was immunoSEQ multiplex PCR. That table gives V, J and clone size, and the DNA gave D and trimming. Of 98,000 or so clones listed, roughly two thirds are singletons. A single count supports this clone. The target antigen is unknown. Sample: memory CD8+ T cells sorted from blood. The subset here: CD45RO+ cells pooled with CCR7-negative TemRA cells. The clonotype was recovered from a woman younger than 45 in good health.

The CDR3 sequence is CASSSQPLADTNNEQFF. CDR3 DNA sequence: TGTGCCAGCAGTTCGCAACCACTAGCGGACACAAACAATGAGCAGTTCTTC. This chain uses TRBV2 with TRBJ2-1, with TRBD2 identical over 8 bases. Germline CDR1 and CDR2: SNHLY and FYNNEI. The V gene end was trimmed by 5 bases and the J gene end by 5 bases; junction bases not matched to a gene: 14. This CDR3 contains 17 residues.